This note documents a single T cell receptor beta chain sequence. As yet, its antigen is unknown. The data were obtained in a study of shared clonotypes between healthy human individuals. Study-wide findings and caveats: Across several donors, naive CD4 shared roughly 5%, naive CD8 approximately 3.5%, memory CD4 about 2.5%, memory CD8 0.35% to 0.5%. The genetic and exposure-history diversity represented was limited by few donors.

Every immunoSEQ plate was one replicate of a subset's evenly spread DNA. The method was immunoSEQ multiplex PCR; TCRdb's version includes in-frame clones alone and lacks a portion of them. The data show 2 million to 2.5 million clones, about 90% seen once. Looked up from germline, CDR1 is MDHEN and CDR2 is SYDVKM. The length of the CDR3 is 15 residues. Trimming took off 6 bases at V and 0 bases at J, with 15 bases between the two ends. Input material: naive CD4+ T cells from PBMCs. Documented subset: CD45RA+ positively selected. The sequence derives from a man between 18 and 29 years old in good health. Some clones in this sample may be carry-over from other donors' samples. V gene TRBV28 combines with J gene TRBJ2-7; TRBD2 is a possible D gene (6 bases). The CDR3 region is CASSTLGGFSYEQYF. The DNA of the CDR3 is TGTGCCAGCAGCACTCTGGGGGGTTTCTCCTACGAGCAGTACTTC. Using reference TRBV28 and TRBJ2-7 for the parts outside the CDR3, the full variable domain is DVKVTQSSRYLVKRTGEKVFLECVQDMDHENMFWYRQDPGLGLRLIYFSYDVKMKEKGDIPEGYSVSREKKERFSLILESASTNQTSMYLCASSTLGGFSYEQYFGPGTRLTVT.